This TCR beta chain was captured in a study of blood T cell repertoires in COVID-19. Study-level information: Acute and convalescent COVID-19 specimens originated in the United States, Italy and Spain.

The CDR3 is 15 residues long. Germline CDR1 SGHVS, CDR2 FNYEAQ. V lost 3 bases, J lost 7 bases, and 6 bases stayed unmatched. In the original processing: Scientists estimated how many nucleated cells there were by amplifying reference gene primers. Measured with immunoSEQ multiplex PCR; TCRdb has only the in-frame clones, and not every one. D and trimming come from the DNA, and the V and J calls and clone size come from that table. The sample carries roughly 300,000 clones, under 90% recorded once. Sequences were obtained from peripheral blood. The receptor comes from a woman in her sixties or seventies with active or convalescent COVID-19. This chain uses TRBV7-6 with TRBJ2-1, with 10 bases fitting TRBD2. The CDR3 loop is CASSFSGGGANEQFF. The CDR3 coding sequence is TGTGCCAGCAGCTTCAGCGGGGGGGGAGCAAATGAGCAGTTCTTC.